The 24 T cell receptor beta chains below were found in one sample sequenced in a study of T cell repertoires in cytomegalovirus infection. TCRdb re-analysed the reads in MiXCR, keeping a single row per CDR3 protein. The repertoire holds hundreds of thousands of distinct CDR3 sequences, with 30% to 40% as singletons. The sample comprised PBMCs. These receptors were collected from a human donor in good health (CMV status not recorded). Some clones in this sample may be carry-over from other donors' samples.

At least ten counts were recorded for this clonotype. The J gene is TRBJ2-6, the V gene TRBV5-1; possibly TRBD1 for D (5 bases). Germline assignment: CDR1 SGHRS and CDR2 YFSETQ. Deletions cut 1 base from V and 0 bases from J, with 8 bases between. The CDR3 spans 16 residues. Here the CDR3 DNA reads TGCGCCAGCAGCTTGACAGGTAGCTCTGGGGCCAACGTCCTGACTTTC. As protein: CASSLTGSSGANVLTF.

This clonotype was counted only a few times. The chain recombines TRBV28 with TRBJ1-1; possible D gene TRBD1, 6 bases. This CDR3 is built from 14 residues. Germline V gene data show CDR1 as MDHEN and CDR2 as SYDVKM. V lost 2 bases, J lost 8 bases, and 15 bases lay in between. The CDR3 loop reads CASSLVGRTAEAFF. The CDR3 nucleotides are TGTGCCAGCAGTTTAGTCGGAAGGACAGCAGAAGCTTTCTTT.

This clonotype occurred a few times. V gene TRBV19 combines with J gene TRBJ1-1, with D hard to call. The germline CDR1 and CDR2 sequences are LNHDA and SQIVND (reference sequence). Trimming cost V 5 bases and J 8 bases, with 9 bases left between them. The CDR3 is made up of 11 amino acids. CDR3 nucleotide sequence: TGTGCCAGTAGTTTCGCGTCAGAAGCTTTCTTT. Protein sequence: CASSFASEAFF.

The table lists this clonotype with a few counts. In DNA, the CDR3 is TGTGCCAGCAGTGGCGTAGGGGGGAACGGGAGGAATCAGCCCCAGCATTTT. Translating it yields CASSGVGGNGRNQPQHF. This chain links TRBV25-1 with TRBJ1-5, with D possibly being TRBD1 (6 bases). CDR3 length equals 17 residues. V lost 4 bases and J 4 bases, leaving 20 bases between the germline ends. Germline CDR1 reads MGHDK; CDR2 reads SYGVNS.

This clonotype has a handful of counts. The chain has TRBV7-6 and TRBJ2-1, with TRBD2 matching over 11 bases. Looked up from germline, CDR1 is SGHVS and CDR2 is FNYEAQ. J lost 6 bases, V lost 7 bases, and 14 bases had no gene match. This CDR3 contains 17 residues. Here the CDR3 DNA reads TGTGCCAGCACGCCAATAGCGGGGGGGCTGTATCCCAATGAGCAGTTCTTC. Translation: CASTPIAGGLYPNEQFF.

The table lists this clonotype with a count of one. This chain connects TRBV4-1 to TRBJ2-4; D is possibly TRBD2 (5 bases). Germline-derived CDR1 and CDR2 are MGHRA and YSYEKL. The CDR3 has 16 residues. With 2 bases removed from V and 3 bases from J, the gap between germline ends came to 14 bases. The CDR3 coding sequence is TGCGCCAGCAGCCAACCTAGCACAGTGGGCAAAAACATTCAGTACTTC. Translated: CASSQPSTVGKNIQYF.

This clonotype was seen more than once but under ten times. The chain combines TRBV19 with TRBJ1-1; D is ambiguous. With 1 base removed from V and 1 base from J, the gap between germline ends came to 7 bases. This CDR3 spans 14 amino acids. CDR1 and CDR2 (germline): LNHDA, SQIVND (reference sequence). CDR3 amino acids: CASSIVSKNTEAFF. Here the CDR3 DNA reads TGTGCCAGTAGTATAGTTTCAAAGAACACTGAAGCTTTCTTT.

This clonotype occurred many times. The gene calls are TRBV7-2 and TRBJ1-2, with 9 bases lining up with TRBD1. Germline V gene data show CDR1 as SGHTA and CDR2 as FQGNSA. The CDR3 contains 13 residues. V dropped 5 bases and J dropped 4; count of bases not matched to a gene: 2. CDR3 region: CASSTGGSYGYTF. CDR3 nucleotide sequence: TGTGCCAGCAGCACAGGGGGCAGCTATGGCTACACCTTC.

This clonotype was observed a handful of times. The chain uses TRBV6-6 and TRBJ2-1; 7 bases map to TRBD2. This CDR3 has 15 residues. With V trimmed by 5 bases and J by 8 bases, 12 bases remained unmatched. Germline CDR1 is MNHNY and CDR2 is SVGAGI (reference sequence). The CDR3 bases are TGTGCCAGCAGTCGGGGCCAGGGAGGGGCCCATGAGCAGTTCTTC. This encodes CASSRGQGGAHEQFF.

The rearrangement joins TRBV5-4 to TRBJ1-2, with 7 bases matching TRBD1. The CDR3 is 15 amino acids. The germline CDR1 and CDR2 sequences are SGHNT and YYREEE (reference sequence). J lost 0 bases, V lost 5 bases, and 7 bases had no gene match. The CDR3 DNA follows: TGTGCCAGCAGTCGCCAGGGGGAAGCTAACTATGGCTACACCTTC. Amino acid sequence: CASSRQGEANYGYTF.

This clonotype has more than one count but fewer than ten. This rearrangement joins TRBV7-6 to TRBJ1-2; the match to TRBD1 covers 9 bases. Germline CDR1 SGHVS, CDR2 FNYEAQ. Trimming took 4 bases from V and 1 from J; bases not matched to a gene: 4. This CDR3 has 15 amino acids. CDR3 residues: CASSSYRGRNYGYTF. DNA of the CDR3: TGTGCCAGCAGCTCTTACAGGGGGCGTAACTATGGCTACACCTTC.

This clonotype appeared many times. The chain joins TRBV7-6 to TRBJ1-4, with TRBD1 as a possible D gene (6 bases). The CDR3 covers 14 residues. V shed 3 bases and J shed 3 bases, with 8 bases lying between them. The germline gives CDR1 SGHVS, CDR2 FNYEAQ. The CDR3 loop reads CASSFAGANEKLFF. Here the CDR3 DNA reads TGTGCCAGCAGCTTCGCAGGGGCTAATGAAAAACTGTTTTTT.

The CDR3 bases are TGTGCCAGCAGCTTAGTTTGGGGGGGGACTAATGAAAAACTGTTTTTT. Translating gives CASSLVWGGTNEKLFF. The chain links TRBV7-2 to TRBJ1-4; D may be TRBD1 (5 bases). Trimming took 1 base from V and 2 from J, leaving 11 bases between them. This CDR3 contains 16 residues. The V gene's germline CDR1 is SGHTA and CDR2 FQGNSA.

This clonotype was observed at least ten times. This rearrangement joins TRBV7-6 to TRBJ1-1; D not resolved. The CDR3 consists of 13 residues. Trimming pared 0 bases from V and 4 bases from J, leaving 6 bases between. Germline CDR1 is SGHVS and CDR2 is FNYEAQ. CDR3 sequence: CASSLAPGTEAFF. The CDR3 nucleotides read TGTGCCAGCAGCTTAGCGCCGGGCACTGAAGCTTTCTTT.

The V call is TRBV11-1, the J call TRBJ2-2; D may be TRBD1 or TRBD2 (5 bases each). Trimming left V 2 bases short and J 6 bases short, with 19 bases between. CDR1 and CDR2 from the germline V gene are SGHAT and FQDESV (reference sequence). This CDR3 has 17 amino acids. CDR3 amino acids: CASSLYGAYMVPGELFF. The DNA for the CDR3 is TGTGCCAGCAGCTTATACGGGGCTTATATGGTTCCCGGGGAGCTGTTTTTT.

This clonotype occurred many times. The genes are TRBV6-5 and TRBJ1-2; D is unresolved. The germline CDR1 and CDR2 sequences are MNHEY and SVGAGI. The V and J ends lost 6 bases and 1 base respectively, with 3 bases between them. This CDR3 comprises 11 residues. The CDR3 loop is CASRNNYGYTF. DNA of the CDR3: TGTGCCAGCAGAAATAACTATGGCTACACCTTC.

The chain couples TRBV15 to TRBJ2-1; D may be TRBD1 or TRBD2 (5 bases each). The CDR3 loop spans 17 amino acids. Looked up from germline, CDR1 is LNHNV and CDR2 is YYDKDF (reference sequence). V shed 1 base and J shed 5 bases, with 18 bases lying between them. CDR3 protein: CATSRGPPGTPDNEQFF. The CDR3 DNA reads as TGTGCCACCAGCAGAGGGCCCCCAGGGACCCCAGACAATGAGCAGTTCTTC.

The table lists this clonotype with many counts. The V and J genes are TRBV7-8 and TRBJ2-3; TRBD2 aligns across 9 bases. Germline loops: CDR1 SGHVS, CDR2 FQNEAQ. V trimming: 1 base; J trimming: 2 bases; junction bases outside the gene matches: 13. The CDR3 has 19 amino acids. CDR3 nucleotide sequence: TGTGCCAGCAGCTTAGGGGTTTGGGCTAGCGGGGCGCCCACAGATACGCAGTATTTT. Translating it yields CASSLGVWASGAPTDTQYF.

This clonotype was detected many times. V is TRBV28 and J is TRBJ1-4; unclear D gene. CDR3 length: 17 amino acids. V lost 5 bases, J lost 0 bases, and 16 bases lay in between. Germline V lookup: CDR1 MDHEN, CDR2 SYDVKM. The chain's CDR3 is CASSERNLPATNEKLFF. CDR3 sequence (DNA): TGTGCCAGCAGTGAAAGGAATCTCCCTGCAACTAATGAAAAACTGTTTTTT.

As to this clonotype: A read error may explain this, as a much larger clone is one base away. This chain links TRBV7-2 with TRBJ1-5; D is undetermined. The CDR3 runs 13 residues. Germline V gene sequence: CDR1 SGHTA, CDR2 FQGNSA. Trimming took 6 bases from V and 6 from J, leaving 12 bases between them. CDR3 DNA sequence: TGTGCCAGCAGTGCCACGGCGGGTCAGCCCCAGCATTTT. Protein product: CASSATAGQPQHF.

J is TRBJ1-5 and V is TRBV6-1, with 8 positions matching TRBD1. Germline V lookup: CDR1 MNHNS, CDR2 SASEGT. The CDR3 length is 14 residues. V trimming: 11 bases; J trimming: 5 bases; junction bases outside the gene matches: 11. CDR3 region: CARNLRTGYQPQHF. CDR3 coding DNA: TGTGCCCGCAACCTTCGGACAGGGTATCAGCCCCAGCATTTT.

On this clonotype: Given the absence of the conserved phenylalanine or tryptophan at the CDR3 end, a read error is likely. The chain carries TRBV11-2 and TRBJ2-1; 15 bases line up with TRBD2. The CDR3 loop spans 17 amino acids. Looked up from germline, CDR1 is SGHAT and CDR2 is FQNNGV. The J segment lost 10 bases and the V segment lost 3 bases, leaving 10 bases of the junction unmatched. CDR3 DNA sequence: TGTGCCAGCAGCTTCGCCGGGACTAGCGGGGGGCTGAGGGAGCAGTTCTGC. Its translation: CASSFAGTSGGLREQFC.

The CDR3 reads CASTDGGGYTDTQYF. The DNA for the CDR3 is TGTGCCAGTACTGACGGCGGGGGTTACACAGATACGCAGTATTTT. The chain recombines TRBV19 with TRBJ2-3; 7 bases map to TRBD2. The CDR3 covers 15 residues. The J segment lost 2 bases and the V segment lost 7 bases, leaving 9 bases of the junction unmatched. CDR1 and CDR2 (germline): LNHDA, SQIVND (reference sequence).

The chain has TRBV14 and TRBJ2-5; unclear D gene. CDR3 length: 16 residues. Germline CDR1 is SGHDN and CDR2 is FVKESK. The V gene lost 0 bases and the J gene lost 0 bases, with 11 bases spanning the gap. CDR3 nucleotides: TGTGCCAGCAGCCAAGATCGAAGGCAGTACCAAGAGACCCAGTACTTC. Encoded protein: CASSQDRRQYQETQYF.